This T cell receptor beta chain was documented in a study of cytomegalovirus exposure and HLA in healthy donors. Trimming left V 5 bases short and J 3 bases short, with 19 bases between. The CDR3 has 16 amino acids. The V gene's germline CDR1 is SGHVS and CDR2 FQNEAQ. Both 60 Vbeta primers and 13 Jbeta primers went into the PCR. The assay was immunoSEQ multiplex PCR, and TCRdb's table has in-frame clones only and misses some. The table includes about 40,000 clones, almost 70% detected once. The chain employs TRBV7-8 and TRBJ2-5; maybe TRBD1 (6 bases). The sequence was collected from a man aged 35-49 years in good health and CMV-seronegative. Sequencing input: PBMCs. The CDR3 bases are TGTGCCAGCAGCCCACTAACAGGGTCCGGCGAAGAGACCCAGTACTTC. Its protein product is CASSPLTGSGEETQYF.